This TCR beta chain was obtained from a study of T-cell reconstitution after alpha-beta-depleted transplantation in children. V was pared by 3 bases and J by 8 bases, with 11 bases of the junction left unmatched. The CDR3 is made up of 16 amino acids. This clonotype was found a few times. Unique molecular identifiers were used in preparing the TCRbeta library. MiXCR, applied by TCRdb to the PCR reads, yields one record per CDR3 protein. The sample contains 330,000 or so distinct CDR3 sequences, 10% to 13% of which appear only once. Sample: PBMCs from the stem cell graft donor, taken from the stem cell graft. V is TRBV12-3 or TRBV12-4 and J is TRBJ2-2; 8 positions match TRBD2. The origin of this receptor is a human donor who donated a stem cell graft to a child with acute lymphoblastic leukemia. The CDR3 DNA reads as TGTGCCAGCAGTTTCGCCGTAGCGGGGACCCCTGGGGAGCTGTTTTTT. It is translated as CASSFAVAGTPGELFF.